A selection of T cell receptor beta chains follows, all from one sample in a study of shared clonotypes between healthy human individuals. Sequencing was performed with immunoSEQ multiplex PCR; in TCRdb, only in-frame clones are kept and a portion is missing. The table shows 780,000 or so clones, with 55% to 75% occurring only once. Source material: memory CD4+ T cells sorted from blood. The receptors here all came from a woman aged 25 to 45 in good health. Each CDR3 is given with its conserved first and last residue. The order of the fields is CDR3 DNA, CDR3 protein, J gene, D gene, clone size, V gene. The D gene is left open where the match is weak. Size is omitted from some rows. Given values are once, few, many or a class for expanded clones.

CDR3nt: TGCAGTCTCTCGGCCTCACAGGGGGAAACCCAGTACTTC; CDR3aa: CSLSASQGETQYF; j_gene: TRBJ2-5; d_gene: TRBD1; abundance: -; v_gene: TRBV29-1
CDR3nt: TGTGCCAGCAGTTTATACAACACCGGGGAGCTGTTTTTT; CDR3aa: CASSLYNTGELFF; j_gene: TRBJ2-2; d_gene: -; abundance: few; v_gene: TRBV28
CDR3nt: TGTGCCAGTAGTACGGACCGCGGGCAGCCCCAGCATTTT; CDR3aa: CASSTDRGQPQHF; j_gene: TRBJ1-5; d_gene: -; abundance: -; v_gene: TRBV19
CDR3nt: TGTGCCAGCAGCTCCGGGACTAGCGGGATAAATGAGCAGTTCTTC; CDR3aa: CASSSGTSGINEQFF; j_gene: TRBJ2-1; d_gene: TRBD2; abundance: -; v_gene: TRBV11-3
CDR3nt: TGTGCCAGCTTCCCCGGCCAGGGGGCACGAGAGCAGTACTTC; CDR3aa: CASFPGQGAREQYF; j_gene: TRBJ2-7; d_gene: TRBD1; abundance: -; v_gene: TRBV28
CDR3nt: TGTGCCAGCAGCTCTCAAAGGGACCAGCCCCAGCATTTT; CDR3aa: CASSSQRDQPQHF; j_gene: TRBJ1-5; d_gene: -; abundance: few; v_gene: TRBV7-8
CDR3nt: TGTGCCAGCAGAATAGGACAGAGTAGCACAGATACGCAGTATTTT; CDR3aa: CASRIGQSSTDTQYF; j_gene: TRBJ2-3; d_gene: -; abundance: -; v_gene: TRBV25-1
CDR3nt: TGTGCCAGCTCACCCGGGACAGGGCCCCAAGAGACCCAGTACTTC; CDR3aa: CASSPGTGPQETQYF; j_gene: TRBJ2-5; d_gene: TRBD1; abundance: -; v_gene: TRBV18
CDR3nt: TGCGCCAGCAGGGGGGGCCTCACCTACTCCTACAATGAGCAGTTCTTC; CDR3aa: CASRGGLTYSYNEQFF; j_gene: TRBJ2-1; d_gene: -; abundance: few; v_gene: TRBV5-1
CDR3nt: TGTGCCAGCTCACCTCAGGCCAGATCCTACGAGCAGTACTTC; CDR3aa: CASSPQARSYEQYF; j_gene: TRBJ2-7; d_gene: -; abundance: -; v_gene: TRBV18
CDR3nt: TGCAGCGGGAGCGGGAGCACCGGGGAGCTGTTTTTT; CDR3aa: CSGSGSTGELFF; j_gene: TRBJ2-2; d_gene: TRBD2; abundance: few; v_gene: TRBV29-1
CDR3nt: TGTGCCAGCAGTCGCGGGAGATCCACAGATACGCAGTATTTT; CDR3aa: CASSRGRSTDTQYF; j_gene: TRBJ2-3; d_gene: TRBD2; abundance: once; v_gene: TRBV6-1
CDR3nt: TGTGCCAGCAGCCGCGGGGGACAGCGAACTAACTATGGCTACACCTTC; CDR3aa: CASSRGGQRTNYGYTF; j_gene: TRBJ1-2; d_gene: TRBD1; abundance: -; v_gene: TRBV5-4
CDR3nt: TGTGCCAGCAGCAGGAGGCCCAGGGGGCTGAGCTCCTACGAGCAGTACTTC; CDR3aa: CASSRRPRGLSSYEQYF; j_gene: TRBJ2-7; d_gene: -; abundance: -; v_gene: TRBV21-1
CDR3nt: TGTGCCACCAGCAGAGATCGTGGCACAGGGCTTTTCTATGGCTACACCTTC; CDR3aa: CATSRDRGTGLFYGYTF; j_gene: TRBJ1-2; d_gene: -; abundance: -; v_gene: TRBV15
CDR3nt: TGTGCCAGCACTCCGCCCCCCCAGGACGGCCTGGGAGAGACCCAGTACTTC; CDR3aa: CASTPPPQDGLGETQYF; j_gene: TRBJ2-5; d_gene: -; abundance: -; v_gene: TRBV21-1
CDR3nt: TGTGCCAGCCATCTCCGGACAGGGCCCGCCGGGGAGCTGTTTTTT; CDR3aa: CASHLRTGPAGELFF; j_gene: TRBJ2-2; d_gene: TRBD1; abundance: -; v_gene: TRBV28
CDR3nt: TGTGCCAGTAGTATAGTTCGGCTAGCGGGATTAATTAGAGGAGATACGCAGTATTTT; CDR3aa: CASSIVRLAGLIRGDTQYF; j_gene: TRBJ2-3; d_gene: TRBD2; abundance: -; v_gene: TRBV19
CDR3nt: TGTGCCAGCAGCAAGATGACCGGGACCTATGGCTACACCTTC; CDR3aa: CASSKMTGTYGYTF; j_gene: TRBJ1-2; d_gene: -; abundance: -; v_gene: TRBV11-2
CDR3nt: TGTGCCAGCAGCGAGAGGACAGGGGGCAACTATGGCTACACCTTC; CDR3aa: CASSERTGGNYGYTF; j_gene: TRBJ1-2; d_gene: TRBD1; abundance: -; v_gene: TRBV7-9
CDR3nt: TGTGCCAGCACCACAGGGGGGAACACTGAAGCTTTCTTT; CDR3aa: CASTTGGNTEAFF; j_gene: TRBJ1-1; d_gene: TRBD1; abundance: -; v_gene: TRBV2
CDR3nt: TGCAGCGTCAACCGACAGGGGGCGCGGAATACGCAGTATTTT; CDR3aa: CSVNRQGARNTQYF; j_gene: TRBJ2-3; d_gene: TRBD1; abundance: few; v_gene: TRBV29-1
CDR3nt: TGTGCCAGCAGAAAAAATACAGGGGGCCGAGGAGAGACCCAGTACTTC; CDR3aa: CASRKNTGGRGETQYF; j_gene: TRBJ2-5; d_gene: TRBD1; abundance: -; v_gene: TRBV2
CDR3nt: TGTGCCGGCTCCGTTGAGGTAAACACTGAAGCTTTCTTT; CDR3aa: CAGSVEVNTEAFF; j_gene: TRBJ1-1; d_gene: -; abundance: -; v_gene: TRBV2
CDR3nt: TGTGCCAGCAGAGTGGCGGGAAGCTCCTACGAGCAGTACTTC; CDR3aa: CASRVAGSSYEQYF; j_gene: TRBJ2-7; d_gene: -; abundance: once; v_gene: TRBV27
CDR3nt: TGTGCCATCAGTGAGATCGTCGGATACTATGGCTACACCTTC; CDR3aa: CAISEIVGYYGYTF; j_gene: TRBJ1-2; d_gene: -; abundance: -; v_gene: TRBV10-3
CDR3nt: TGTGCCAGCAGTTACGGGACTAGCTACAATGAGCAGTTCTTC; CDR3aa: CASSYGTSYNEQFF; j_gene: TRBJ2-1; d_gene: TRBD2; abundance: -; v_gene: TRBV27
CDR3nt: TGTGCCTTGGTCAAACGCGGAAATTGCTTCTTC; CDR3aa: CALVKRGNCFF; j_gene: TRBJ2-1; d_gene: -; abundance: few; v_gene: TRBV30
CDR3nt: TGTGCCAGTACCGACAGGGGACATAACTATGGCTACACCTTC; CDR3aa: CASTDRGHNYGYTF; j_gene: TRBJ1-2; d_gene: TRBD1; abundance: -; v_gene: TRBV19
CDR3nt: TGCAGCGCCAGTGTGAACACTGAAGCTTTCTTT; CDR3aa: CSASVNTEAFF; j_gene: TRBJ1-1; d_gene: -; abundance: few; v_gene: TRBV29-1
CDR3nt: TGTGCCAGCAGTTGGGGTTTTTTAGCGGGAGGCTATGAGCAGTTCTTC; CDR3aa: CASSWGFLAGGYEQFF; j_gene: TRBJ2-1; d_gene: TRBD2; abundance: -; v_gene: TRBV11-2
CDR3nt: TGTGCCAGCAGTTCCCCCACAGAATTCTATGGCTACACCTTC; CDR3aa: CASSSPTEFYGYTF; j_gene: TRBJ1-2; d_gene: -; abundance: -; v_gene: TRBV28
CDR3nt: TGCGCCAGCAGACAGGGGGAATCCTACAATGAGCAGTTCTTC; CDR3aa: CASRQGESYNEQFF; j_gene: TRBJ2-1; d_gene: TRBD1; abundance: -; v_gene: TRBV5-1
CDR3nt: TGTGCCACCAGCCCCCAGGACAGGAACACAGATACGCAGTATTTT; CDR3aa: CATSPQDRNTDTQYF; j_gene: TRBJ2-3; d_gene: TRBD1; abundance: -; v_gene: TRBV15
CDR3nt: TGTGCCTGGAGTGTACGCGGGAACAGGGGGTCGGGAAACACCATATATTTT; CDR3aa: CAWSVRGNRGSGNTIYF; j_gene: TRBJ1-3; d_gene: TRBD1; abundance: -; v_gene: TRBV30
CDR3nt: TGTGCCACCGCGACAGGGGTGTTCTATGGCTACACCTTC; CDR3aa: CATATGVFYGYTF; j_gene: TRBJ1-2; d_gene: TRBD1; abundance: -; v_gene: TRBV28
CDR3nt: TGTGCCAGCAGCAAGGGTGTTCACACTGAAGCTTTCTTT; CDR3aa: CASSKGVHTEAFF; j_gene: TRBJ1-1; d_gene: -; abundance: -; v_gene: TRBV6-5
CDR3nt: TGTGCCAGCAGTTACAGCAGGGCCACCGGGGAGCTGTTTTTT; CDR3aa: CASSYSRATGELFF; j_gene: TRBJ2-2; d_gene: -; abundance: -; v_gene: TRBV6-5
CDR3nt: TGTGCCAGCAGCCAAGACCTACTGTCCCACATGGCCCAGTACTTC; CDR3aa: CASSQDLLSHMAQYF; j_gene: TRBJ2-5; d_gene: -; abundance: -; v_gene: TRBV4-2
CDR3nt: TGTGCCACTCGGGGGCAAGAGACCCAGTACTTC; CDR3aa: CATRGQETQYF; j_gene: TRBJ2-5; d_gene: -; abundance: -; v_gene: TRBV10-3
CDR3nt: TGCGCCAGCAGCGAAGGGACGCACATTCAGTACTTC; CDR3aa: CASSEGTHIQYF; j_gene: TRBJ2-4; d_gene: -; abundance: -; v_gene: TRBV4-1
CDR3nt: TGCGCCAGCAGTGAGCCGGTAGCGGGACTGTTCTTC; CDR3aa: CASSEPVAGLFF; j_gene: TRBJ2-1; d_gene: TRBD2; abundance: -; v_gene: TRBV10-2
CDR3nt: TGTGCCAGCTCGGGACAGACGAACACCGGGGAGCTGTTTTTT; CDR3aa: CASSGQTNTGELFF; j_gene: TRBJ2-2; d_gene: TRBD1; abundance: -; v_gene: TRBV18
CDR3nt: TGTGCCACCAGCAGATCGAGGGACAGGTTTTACGAGCAGTACTTC; CDR3aa: CATSRSRDRFYEQYF; j_gene: TRBJ2-7; d_gene: TRBD1; abundance: -; v_gene: TRBV15
CDR3nt: TGTGCCAGCAGCTTAGGGCAGGAGCAGTTCTTC; CDR3aa: CASSLGQEQFF; j_gene: TRBJ2-1; d_gene: -; abundance: -; v_gene: TRBV11-2
CDR3nt: TGTGCCTGGAGTGGGGGCAGTCGGAACTTATACGAGCAGTACTTC; CDR3aa: CAWSGGSRNLYEQYF; j_gene: TRBJ2-7; d_gene: -; abundance: few; v_gene: TRBV30
CDR3nt: TGTGCCAGCAGCAGGTTGAGGACTAGCGGGATTAGAAGGGAGACCCAGTACTTC; CDR3aa: CASSRLRTSGIRRETQYF; j_gene: TRBJ2-5; d_gene: -; abundance: -; v_gene: TRBV21-1
CDR3nt: TGTGCCAGTAGTATAGTGAACAGCTATGGCTACACCTTC; CDR3aa: CASSIVNSYGYTF; j_gene: TRBJ1-2; d_gene: -; abundance: -; v_gene: TRBV19
CDR3nt: TGTGCCAGCAGTTACGCAACGGGTCCTAGCACAGATACGCAGTATTTT; CDR3aa: CASSYATGPSTDTQYF; j_gene: TRBJ2-3; d_gene: -; abundance: -; v_gene: TRBV6-5
CDR3nt: TGTGCCAGCTCACCTATACCGGGACTACAAGATACGCAGTATTTT; CDR3aa: CASSPIPGLQDTQYF; j_gene: TRBJ2-3; d_gene: TRBD2; abundance: -; v_gene: TRBV18